This TCR beta chain originates from a study of blood T cells in healthy people across ages. Study results and limitations: Long-lived donors had more naive CD4+ cells and higher diversity than aged donors.

This clonotype was observed a handful of times. The antigen remains undetermined. Using a J-beta primer mix together with a sample-barcoded 5' primer, a second PCR was run for roughly 7 to 12 cycles. There were at least 2.5 million CDR3-containing paired-end reads obtained from each sample. TCRdb re-derived calls from the 5' RACE reads in MiXCR, one entry per CDR3 protein. In the table there are over 500,000 distinct CDR3 sequences, under 65% of which are singletons. CDR3 size: 13 residues. V lost 3 bases and J 0 bases, leaving 6 bases between the germline ends. The germline V gene encodes CDR1 SQVTM and CDR2 ANQGSEA.

Sequenced: blood. The TCR originated in a woman aged 80 or older in good health. This chain joins TRBV29-1 and TRBJ1-5; D remains unclear. The CDR3 coding sequence is TGCAGCGTTGAGAGTAATAGCAATCAGCCCCAGCATTTT. It yields the protein CSVESNSNQPQHF.